This T cell receptor (beta chain) stems from a study of blood T cell repertoires in COVID-19. Study information: COVID-19 samples collected from the United States, Italy and Spain covered acute and convalescent phases.

As processed by the authors: Estimated nucleated cell counts came from reference gene primer amplification. This table comes from immunoSEQ multiplex PCR, and its TCRdb copy is limited to in-frame clones, with some not included. D and trimming come from the DNA, and the V and J calls and clone size come from that table. The sample includes fewer than 350,000 clones, approximately 83% of them seen just once. Participants came from roughly 23 US areas, aged about 18 to 89 years. The recovered donors of Cohort 3 showed two negative PCRs, clearance, or symptom resolution. Between the trimmed V and J ends, which lost 4 bases and 5 bases, there was a span of 14 bases. The CDR3 has 14 residues. Germline CDR1 and CDR2: SGHVS and FQNEAQ.

This sequence joins TRBV7-8 and TRBJ2-5, with TRBD1 as a possible D gene (6 bases). The specimen sequenced was PBMCs or T cells enriched from blood (not recorded which). The TCR was taken from a man aged 25 to 40 who had recovered from COVID-19. In DNA, the CDR3 is TGTGCCAGCAGCTCAGTTCAGGGGTCGGAGACCCAGTACTTC. This encodes CASSSVQGSETQYF. Looking up the rest from reference TRBV7-8 and TRBJ2-5 gives the full variable domain: GAGVSQSPRYKVAKRGQDVALRCDPISGHVSLFWYQQALGQGPEFLTYFQNEAQLDKSGLPSDRFFAERPEGSVSTLKIQRTQQEDSAVYLCASSSVQGSETQYFGPGTRLLVL.